The source of this TCR beta chain is a study of identical twins. Using its own MiXCR run on the 5' RACE reads, TCRdb lists one record per CDR3 protein. The sample contains more than 1.5 million distinct CDR3 sequences, about 32% of which appear only once. This clonotype has a count of ten or more. Its antigen is not identified. General study points: Out-of-frame alpha sequences shared by twins were enriched for low generation probability.

Looked up from germline, CDR1 is ENHRY and CDR2 is SYGVKD. V was clipped by 4 bases and J by 4 bases; unmatched bases: 4. The CDR3 is made up of 14 amino acids. The V gene is TRBV10-3, the J gene TRBJ2-1; 7 nucleotides align to TRBD1. The sample comprised cord blood. This TCR was recovered from a newborn girl in good health. The CDR3, as DNA: TGTGCCATCAGTGGGACAGGACGGTACAATGAGCAGTTCTTC. Encoded protein: CAISGTGRYNEQFF.